The 21 T cell receptor beta chains below all came from one sample that was sequenced in a study of technical replicates of blood from a few donors. Repertoires were generated with immunoSEQ multiplex PCR, while TCRdb's copy carries only in-frame clones and drops some. The sample shows about 17,000 clones, over 65% of them seen only once. Material for sequencing was PBMCs. The receptors originated from a human donor in good health. Some clones in this sample may be carry-over from other donors' samples.

This clone was seen a handful of times. CDR3 amino acids: CASSPATGGDGYTF. The CDR3 region has the DNA TGTGCCAGCTCACCGGCGACAGGGGGCGATGGCTACACCTTC. V and J are TRBV18 and TRBJ1-2; 10 bases align to TRBD1. Germline lookup yields CDR1 KGHSH and CDR2 LQKENI. The V and J ends lost 3 bases and 6 bases, in that order; junction bases with no gene match: 4. This CDR3 contains 14 residues.

The V and J genes are TRBV5-1 and TRBJ2-2, with D possibly being TRBD1 (5 bases). The CDR3 is 13 amino acids. V gave up 4 bases and J gave up 5 bases, with 9 bases separating them. Germline assignment: CDR1 SGHRS and CDR2 YFSETQ. The CDR3 protein is CASSIQGTGELFF. The CDR3 bases are TGCGCCAGCAGCATCCAGGGAACCGGGGAGCTGTTTTTT.

The V call is TRBV7-9, the J call TRBJ2-7; D unresolved. The length of the CDR3 is 13 residues. Trimming removed 1 base at V and 6 bases at J, with 10 bases between. The germline CDR1 and CDR2 sequences are SEHNR and FQNEAQ (reference sequence). In nucleotides, the CDR3 is TGTGCCAGCAGCTTAGTGAGCCGAGGCGAGCAGTACTTC. Encoded protein: CASSLVSRGEQYF.

The CDR3 is CASSLNLGTGDNEQFF. The CDR3 nucleotides are TGTGCCAGCAGCTTAAATCTTGGGACAGGGGACAATGAGCAGTTCTTC. The chain recombines TRBV11-2 with TRBJ2-1; 10 bases align to TRBD1. Germline assignment: CDR1 SGHAT and CDR2 FQNNGV. This CDR3 has 16 amino acids. The V gene end was trimmed by 2 bases and the J gene end by 5 bases; junction bases not matched to a gene: 6.

The V gene is TRBV5-1, the J gene TRBJ2-2, with 9 nucleotides matching TRBD2. Germline CDR1 and CDR2: SGHRS and YFSETQ. The CDR3 is 15 amino acids. V lost 5 bases, J lost 2 bases, and 4 bases stayed unmatched. The CDR3 loop is CASSASGINTGELFF. The CDR3, as DNA: TGCGCCAGCAGTGCTAGCGGGATCAACACCGGGGAGCTGTTTTTT.

The genes are TRBV18 and TRBJ1-4; no clear D gene. The CDR3 has 12 amino acids. V lost 3 bases to trimming and J lost 7 bases, with 6 bases between them. The germline V gene has CDR1 KGHSH and CDR2 LQKENI. CDR3 loop: CASSPGSEKLFF. CDR3 sequence (DNA): TGTGCCAGCTCACCGGGGAGTGAAAAACTGTTTTTT.

The chain couples TRBV30 to TRBJ2-3, with 8 bases that match TRBD1. CDR1 GTSNPN and CDR2 SVGIG come from the germline V gene (reference sequence). Trimming at V came to 3 bases and at J to 5 bases, leaving 7 bases not matched to a gene. This CDR3 is built from 14 residues. The CDR3 loop reads CAWSTGGLGDTQYF. Here the CDR3 DNA reads TGTGCCTGGAGCACAGGGGGACTGGGAGATACGCAGTATTTT.

The chain links TRBV11-2 to TRBJ2-3; 9 positions agree with TRBD2. CDR3 length: 14 amino acids. Per germline, CDR1 SGHAT and CDR2 FQNNGV. V was pared by 5 bases and J by 0 bases, with 0 bases of the junction left unmatched. The CDR3 DNA reads as TGTGCCAGCAGCACTAGCGGGAGCACAGATACGCAGTATTTT. It encodes CASSTSGSTDTQYF. Complete variable domain (other parts from reference TRBV11-2 and TRBJ2-3): EAGVAQSPRYKIIEKRQSVAFWCNPISGHATLYWYQQILGQGPKLLIQFQNNGVVDDSQLPKDRFSAERLKGVDSTLKIQPAKLEDSAVYLCASSTSGSTDTQYFGPGTRLTVL.

The chain uses TRBV19 and TRBJ1-1, with 7 bases aligning to TRBD1. Trimming at V came to 3 bases and at J to 5 bases, leaving 6 bases not matched to a gene. CDR1 is LNHDA, CDR2 SQIVND, per germline (reference sequence). The CDR3 spans 14 residues. In DNA form, the CDR3 reads TGTGCCAGTAGTATGACAGGGTTGGGTACTGAAGCTTTCTTT. Amino acid sequence: CASSMTGLGTEAFF.

This clone was seen once. V is TRBV18 and J is TRBJ2-7, with 7 bases matching TRBD1. V lost 5 bases to trimming and J lost 4 bases; unmatched junction nucleotides: 5. Per the germline V gene, CDR1 is KGHSH and CDR2 is LQKENI. This CDR3 comprises 13 residues. The DNA of the CDR3 is TGTGCCAGCTCAGAGGGACAGACATACGAGCAGTACTTC. This sequence encodes CASSEGQTYEQYF.

With respect to this clone: Sequence at one end of the junction differs from germline and may be a read error. J is TRBJ2-3 and V is TRBV11-3; D remains ambiguous. Germline V gives CDR1 SGHNT, CDR2 YENEEA. The CDR3 is 14 amino acids. The DNA of the CDR3 is TGTGCCGGCAGCTTATCCAGGCCCTTGGATACGCAGTATTTT. This codes for CAGSLSRPLDTQYF.

This clone occurred once. The chain employs TRBV28 and TRBJ2-3, with D perhaps matching TRBD2 (6 bases). Trimming shortened V by 3 bases and J by 7 bases, and 14 bases separated the two germline ends. The length of the CDR3 is 14 residues. In germline, CDR1 is MDHEN, CDR2 SYDVKM. The CDR3 DNA sequence: TGTGCCAGCAGTTTTCTCGGGGCGGGAAATACGCAGTATTTT. It encodes CASSFLGAGNTQYF. The whole variable domain, filled in from reference TRBV28 and TRBJ2-3, reads DVKVTQSSRYLVKRTGEKVFLECVQDMDHENMFWYRQDPGLGLRLIYFSYDVKMKEKGDIPEGYSVSREKKERFSLILESASTNQTSMYLCASSFLGAGNTQYFGPGTRLTVL.

This chain connects TRBV30 to TRBJ2-5, with no clear D. The end of the DNA is better explained by TRBJ2-7, so the J call may be wrong. The CDR3 length is 11 residues. Germline-derived CDR1 and CDR2 are GTSNPN and SVGIG (reference sequence). CDR3 nucleotide sequence: TGTGCCTGGAGTCGAATCTACGAGCAGTACTTC. Protein sequence: CAWSRIYEQYF.

The gene calls are TRBV21-1 and TRBJ2-7; the DNA was not compared with TRBD1, the D call given in the table. TRBV21-1 is an annotated pseudogene. The CDR3 contains 14 residues. The CDR3 loop is CASSKGGPFYEQYF. The DNA for the CDR3 is TGTGCCAGCAGCAAAGGGGGGCCATTCTACGAGCAGTACTTC.

The chain joins TRBV11-3 to TRBJ2-1; TRBD1 aligns across 10 bases. The CDR3 is 15 residues long. CDR1 is SGHNT and CDR2 is YENEEA in the germline V gene. The trim removed 4 bases at V and 5 bases at J, leaving 5 bases unmatched. CDR3 DNA sequence: TGTGCCAGCAGCTCGGGACAGGGGAGGGACAATGAGCAGTTCTTC. It specifies CASSSGQGRDNEQFF.

The V call is TRBV5-1, the J call TRBJ2-2, with D uncertain. Germline CDR1 is SGHRS and CDR2 is YFSETQ. Trimming pared 1 base from V and 2 bases from J, leaving 9 bases between. The CDR3 length is 15 residues. The CDR3 region has the DNA TGCGCCAGCAGCTTGACCATCACTAACACCGGGGAGCTGTTTTTT. Its protein product is CASSLTITNTGELFF.

This clone was observed a few times. This rearrangement joins TRBV4-2 to TRBJ2-7; 8 bases line up with TRBD2. The V gene end was trimmed by 0 bases and the J gene end by 4 bases; junction bases not matched to a gene: 11. The germline gives CDR1 LGHNA, CDR2 YNFKEQ. The CDR3 runs 17 residues. The chain's CDR3 is CASSQEGLAGFVYEQYF. The CDR3 DNA follows: TGTGCCAGCAGCCAAGAAGGGCTAGCGGGTTTCGTATACGAGCAGTACTTC.

V gene TRBV5-4 combines with J gene TRBJ2-5; unclear D gene. The germline V and J ends were trimmed by 2 bases and 3 bases, with 29 bases remaining between them. The CDR3 sequence is 20 residues long. Germline loops: CDR1 SGHNT, CDR2 YYREEE (reference sequence). CDR3 in DNA: TGTGCCAGCAGCTTTCTCCCAACGGTGAACTCCCGCCCTGACAAAGAGACCCAGTACTTC. Its protein product is CASSFLPTVNSRPDKETQYF.

The chain couples TRBV5-6 to TRBJ2-7; D is perhaps TRBD1 (5 bases). Trimming shortened V by 2 bases and J by 3 bases, and 15 bases separated the two germline ends. The germline V gene encodes CDR1 SGHDT and CDR2 YYEEEE. The CDR3 spans 15 residues. In DNA form, the CDR3 reads TGTGCCAGCAGCTTCAGTCAAGGGGAAGGCTACGAGCAGTACTTC. It specifies CASSFSQGEGYEQYF.

V gene TRBV5-1 combines with J gene TRBJ2-3; TRBD2 might be the D (6 bases). This CDR3 has 13 amino acids. Looked up from germline, CDR1 is SGHRS and CDR2 is YFSETQ. Deletions cut 2 bases from V and 7 bases from J, with 11 bases between. CDR3 DNA sequence: TGCGCCAGCAGCTTAGGAGGGATGTATACGCAGTATTTT. Translating gives CASSLGGMYTQYF. The full variable domain, completed using reference TRBV5-1 and TRBJ2-3, is KAGVTQTPRYLIKTRGQQVTLSCSPISGHRSVSWYQQTPGQGLQFLFEYFSETQRNKGNFPGRFSGRQFSNSRSEMNVSTLELGDSALYLCASSLGGMYTQYFGPGTRLTVL.

The chain has TRBV11-2 and TRBJ1-2; a weak D match, TRBD1 (5 bases). The germline CDR1 and CDR2 sequences are SGHAT and FQNNGV. CDR3 size: 14 residues. V lost 5 bases and J lost 8, with 18 bases in between. The CDR3 sequence is CASSPLDSFLGYTF. In nucleotides, the CDR3 is TGTGCCAGCAGCCCGCTTGACAGTTTTCTGGGCTACACCTTC.